A selection of T cell receptor beta chains follows, all from one sample in a study of blood T cell repertoires in COVID-19. Libraries were prepared by immunoSEQ multiplex PCR; TCRdb keeps only in-frame clonotypes and omits some of them. The data show some 75,000 clones, 65% to 85% seen once. The specimen sequenced was peripheral blood. All receptors derive from a man between 50 and 59 years old with COVID-19, enrolled during active disease. Both conserved end residues are part of each CDR3. The D gene is left open where the match is weak. The size of a clone is reported for some rows only, either as once, few or many, or as a class for expanded clones.

d_call j_call clone_size cdr3_length v_call cdr3_nt cdr3_aa
TRBD2 TRBJ2-7 - 15 TRBV7-2 TGTGCCAGCAGCTATAGACTAGCGGGAGGGAGGGAGCAGTACTTC CASSYRLAGGREQYF
TRBD1 TRBJ2-1 - 14 TRBV4-3 TGCGCCAGCAGCCTCCGAGGGGGCCCGGATGAGCAGTTCTTC CASSLRGGPDEQFF
- TRBJ1-4 - 13 TRBV5-1 TGCGCCAGCAGAGAAGGGAGTCTTGAAAAACTGTTTTTT CASREGSLEKLFF
- TRBJ2-1 many 14 TRBV5-1 TGCGCCAGCACCTGGGGACAAGGGCCGTCTGAGCAGTTCTTC CASTWGQGPSEQFF
- TRBJ2-7 - 14 TRBV20-1 TGCAGTGCTAGTCGAGAGGCGGCGTCCTACGAGCAGTACTTC CSASREAASYEQYF
TRBD1 TRBJ1-2 - 13 TRBV4-2 TGTGCCAGCAGCCCGACAGGGGACTATGGCTACACCTTC CASSPTGDYGYTF
- TRBJ2-7 - 12 TRBV6-5 TGTGCCAGCAGTTACCCCCTAGGCGAGCAGTACTTC CASSYPLGEQYF
TRBD1 TRBJ2-1 - 16 TRBV25-1 TGTGCCAGCAGTGAGCCAGGACAGGCTACCTACAATGAGCAGTTCTTC CASSEPGQATYNEQFF
TRBD2 TRBJ2-3 - 16 TRBV5-4 TGTGCCAGCAGCCCCCGGACTAGCGGGAAACGAGATACGCAGTATTTT CASSPRTSGKRDTQYF
- TRBJ2-3 - 12 TRBV18 TGTGCCAGCTCACCAAGCGCAGATACGCAGTATTTT CASSPSADTQYF
TRBD2 TRBJ2-7 few 14 TRBV28 TGTGCCAGCAAAGAGGCGGGGGGCTCCTACGAGCAGTACTTC CASKEAGGSYEQYF
TRBD1 TRBJ2-2 once 16 TRBV5-1 TGCGCCAGCAGCGTCGGACAGGGGGCCTACACCGGGGAGCTGTTTTTT CASSVGQGAYTGELFF
- TRBJ1-2 - 14 TRBV30 TGTGCCTGGAGAACCACCGGGGGATTTAGTGGCTACACCTTC CAWRTTGGFSGYTF
TRBD1 TRBJ2-5 - 16 TRBV28 TGTGCCAGCATGCGGGCTCGGGACAGGTCTCAAGAGACCCAGTACTTC CASMRARDRSQETQYF
TRBD1 TRBJ1-5 - 15 TRBV2 TGTGCCAGCAGTGAGGGTTTGACAGGGGGGCAGCCCCAGCATTTT CASSEGLTGGQPQHF
TRBD1 TRBJ2-5 - 13 TRBV5-1 TGCGCCAGCAGCTGGGACAGCCAAGAGACCCAGTACTTC CASSWDSQETQYF
TRBD2 TRBJ2-3 - 19 TRBV19 TGTGCCAGTAGTCCTGGGGGGGCTACTAGCGGGACAAGCACAGATACGCAGTATTTT CASSPGGATSGTSTDTQYF
- TRBJ2-3 - 14 TRBV21-1 TGTGCCAGCAGCAAAGTACAGAACACAGATACGCAGTATTTT CASSKVQNTDTQYF
TRBD2 TRBJ2-1 - 15 TRBV5-4 TGTGCCAGCAGCCATCAGCGGGGCTCCTACAATGAGCAGTTCTTC CASSHQRGSYNEQFF
TRBD2 TRBJ2-7 - 16 TRBV11-2 TGTGCCAGCAGCGCTGAGCCGGGACTAGCGGGACACGAGCAGTACTTC CASSAEPGLAGHEQYF
TRBD2 TRBJ2-1 - 16 TRBV19 TGTGCCAGTAGAGTACTAGCGGGAGACTCCTACAATGAGCAGTTCTTC CASRVLAGDSYNEQFF
TRBD2 TRBJ2-1 - 16 TRBV9 TGTGCCAGCAGCGTAGAAGGCGGGAGACCCTACAATGAGCAGTTCTTC CASSVEGGRPYNEQFF
TRBD2 TRBJ2-1 - 15 TRBV5-1 TGCGCCAGCAGCACTTCCGGGACTAGTTACAATGAGCAGTTCTTC CASSTSGTSYNEQFF
TRBD2 TRBJ2-3 once 15 TRBV25-1 TGTGCCACCTCAATAGCGGGATTCAGCACAGATACGCAGTATTTT CATSIAGFSTDTQYF
TRBD1 TRBJ2-5 - 14 TRBV2 TGTGCCAGCAGGGCCGACAGGGAGCAAGAGACCCAGTACTTC CASRADREQETQYF
TRBD1 TRBJ2-7 - 15 TRBV7-9 TGTGCCAGCAGCCCCCGGGGACAGGGATCGGCCGAGCAGTACTTC CASSPRGQGSAEQYF
- TRBJ2-1 - 14 TRBV7-9 TGTGCCAGCAGCCAGACAAGTAAAGTCGATGAGCAGTTCTTC CASSQTSKVDEQFF
TRBD2 TRBJ2-7 - 14 TRBV30 TGTGCCTGGAGTACTAGCGGTCTCTTTGAGGAGCAGTACTTC CAWSTSGLFEEQYF
- TRBJ1-4 - 14 TRBV7-6 TGTGCCAGCAGCTTACCGACAGATTCGGGAAAACTGTTTTTT CASSLPTDSGKLFF
- TRBJ1-2 - 15 TRBV28 TGTGCCAGCAGTATACCAGGGGTCCCTAACTATGGCTACACCTTC CASSIPGVPNYGYTF
- TRBJ1-2 - 13 TRBV28 TGTGCCAGCAGTTTACCCCGCAGCTATGGCTACACCTTC CASSLPRSYGYTF
- TRBJ2-1 - 16 TRBV3-1/TRBV3-2 TGTGCCAGCAGCCAGCTAGGGGCCTTGATTAACAATGAGCAGTTCTTC CASSQLGALINNEQFF
TRBD1 TRBJ1-5 - 15 TRBV19 TGTGCCAGTAGTATCCGGACAGGGGGCAGGCAGCCCCAGCATTTT CASSIRTGGRQPQHF
TRBD1 TRBJ2-7 - 13 TRBV5-4 TGTGCCAGCAGCTGGGACAGCTCCTACGAGCAGTACTTC CASSWDSSYEQYF
- TRBJ2-3 - 16 TRBV21-1 TGTGCCAGCAGCAAAAGCGGGAGGGCCGACACAGATACGCAGTATTTT CASSKSGRADTDTQYF
- TRBJ1-2 - 15 TRBV15 TGTGCCACCAGCAGGGGGGGACTATCCAGCTATGGCTACACCTTC CATSRGGLSSYGYTF
TRBD1 TRBJ2-7 once 14 TRBV27 TGTGCCAGCAGTCGAGGGACAGGGACATCCGAGCAGTACTTC CASSRGTGTSEQYF
TRBD2 TRBJ2-3 - 16 TRBV3-1/TRBV3-2 TGTGCCAGCAGCCTAGACGGGACTAGCGGGAAAGATACGCAGTATTTT CASSLDGTSGKDTQYF
TRBD2 TRBJ2-7 - 15 TRBV6-5 TGTGCCAGCCTGAACCTAGCGGGAGGGGCCTACGAGCAGTACTTC CASLNLAGGAYEQYF
TRBD1 TRBJ2-1 many 16 TRBV5-6 TGTGCCAGCAGCTTGGCCTGGGACAGGGAGGGCAATGAGCAGTTCTTC CASSLAWDREGNEQFF
TRBD1 TRBJ2-7 - 13 TRBV19 TGTGCCAGTAGTAGCGGACAGGGGTACGAGCAGTACTTC CASSSGQGYEQYF
TRBD1 TRBJ1-4 - 13 TRBV30 TGTGCCTGGAACAGGGGGCGCGGGGAAAAACTGTTTTTT CAWNRGRGEKLFF
- TRBJ2-1 - 17 TRBV28 TGTGCCAGCAGCCCGGTGGGAGGCACCAGCTCCTACAATGAGCAGTTCTTC CASSPVGGTSSYNEQFF
TRBD1 TRBJ2-7 - 14 TRBV5-8 TGTGCCAGCAGCAGGGACAGGGCACGCGACGAGCAGTACTTC CASSRDRARDEQYF
- TRBJ2-7 - 14 TRBV7-9 TGTGCCAGCAGCTTAGAAGGGGGCTCCTACGAGCAGTACTTC CASSLEGGSYEQYF
- TRBJ1-1 - 14 TRBV6-5 TGTGCCAGCAAGCTCTCAGGGGAATATACTGAAGCTTTCTTT CASKLSGEYTEAFF
TRBD1 TRBJ2-7 - 12 TRBV12-3/TRBV12-4 TGTGCCAGCAGACAGGGGTCCAACGAGCAGTACTTC CASRQGSNEQYF
TRBD2 TRBJ2-1 - 15 TRBV9 TGTGCCAGCAGCATCGGGACTAGCGGGGAGGGTGAGCAGTTCTTC CASSIGTSGEGEQFF
- TRBJ2-7 - 11 TRBV20-1 TGCAGTGCTAGTAGGACACACGAGCAGTACTTC CSASRTHEQYF
- TRBJ2-6 - 16 TRBV30 TGTGCCTGGAGAGCCCTGGGGACTGCTGGGGCCAACGTCCTGACTTTC CAWRALGTAGANVLTF
- TRBJ2-2 - 15 TRBV5-1 TGCGCCAGCAGCCAGGTACAGGTGAACACCGGGGAGCTGTTTTTT CASSQVQVNTGELFF
TRBD2 TRBJ2-3 - 16 TRBV5-1 TGCGCCAGCAGTCGGCAGACTAGCGGGAGCACAGATACGCAGTATTTT CASSRQTSGSTDTQYF
TRBD2 TRBJ2-7 - 15 TRBV4-1 TGCGCCAGCAGCGGGGGTCTAGCGGCACCCCTCGAGCAGTACTTC CASSGGLAAPLEQYF
- TRBJ2-1 - 12 TRBV25-1 TGTGCCAGCAGTGAATATGACACTGAGCAGTTCTTC CASSEYDTEQFF
TRBD1 TRBJ2-2 - 16 TRBV28 TGTGCCAGCAGTAATGGGGGACAGGGGGGCACCGGGGAGCTGTTTTTT CASSNGGQGGTGELFF